Presented here are 9 T cell receptor beta chains from one specimen sequenced in a study of tumor-infiltrating lymphocytes in primary liver carcinoma. For each extraction, RNA and DNA were obtained together from about 19-30 mg of unsorted bulk tissue. A constant-region primer primed TCR beta cDNA synthesis from about 0.55 ug of total RNA. A slightly modified ARM-PCR protocol with three nested multiplex PCR rounds produced these TCR beta libraries. TRBV1-TRBV30 forward primers paired with a C-beta reverse primer drove the first two PCR rounds, roughly 9 cycles each. TCRdb analysed the multiplex PCR reads with MiXCR anew, one entry per CDR3 protein. There are around 35,000 distinct CDR3 sequences in the sample; around 75% occur only once, and approximately 37% lies in the top ten. Sample: tumor-adjacent normal liver tissue. The origin of the receptors is a man aged 40-49 years with primary liver carcinoma and hepatitis B virus infection.

The V and J genes are TRBV4-1 and TRBJ2-3; TRBD1 matches at 12 bases. CDR3 length equals 15 residues. V lost 2 bases to trimming and J lost 15 bases; unmatched junction nucleotides: 12. From germline, CDR1 is MGHRA and CDR2 YSYEKL. CDR3 sequence reads: CASSQSGQGADMQYF. CDR3 bases: TGCGCCAGCAGCCAATCGGGACAGGGGGCCGATATGCAATATTTT.

As regards this clonotype: Given a much more abundant clone one base away, this may be a read error. This chain connects TRBV6-2 or TRBV6-3 to TRBJ2-1; D is ambiguous. This CDR3 is built from 16 residues. Germline V gene data show CDR1 as MNHEY and CDR2 as SVGEGT. CDR3 nucleotide sequence: TGTGCCGGCAGTTACTCGACCGACAAGGATGACAATGTGCAGTTCTTC. Amino acids: CAGSYSTDKDDNVQFF.

For this clonotype: Likely a read error: the CDR3 ends without its conserved phenylalanine or tryptophan. The chain uses TRBV12-3 or TRBV12-4 and TRBJ1-4, with D perhaps matching TRBD1 (6 bases). This CDR3 region has 14 residues. V was pared by 2 bases and J by 7 bases, with 11 bases between. The CDR3 spells CASSLSGVSEKLFY. DNA of the CDR3: TGTGCCAGCAGTTTATCAGGGGTTAGTGAAAAACTGTTTTAT.

V gene TRBV14 combines with J gene TRBJ2-1; weak D call: TRBD2 (5 bases). The length of the CDR3 is 16 residues. Trimming pared 11 bases from V and 5 bases from J, leaving 25 bases between. Germline CDR1 reads SGHDN; CDR2 reads FVKESK. The CDR3 sequence is CACGAVTGWVNNEQFF. In DNA, the CDR3 is TGTGCCTGCGGTGCCGTAACGGGATGGGTAAACAATGAGCAGTTCTTC.

This clonotype was observed many times. V gene TRBV11-3 combines with J gene TRBJ2-5; D gene ambiguous. V was pared by 1 base and J by 2 bases, with 14 bases between. The CDR3 has 16 residues. Germline loops: CDR1 SGHNT, CDR2 YENEEA. As DNA, the CDR3 is TGTGCCAGCAGCTTAGGACTCACCCCTGATCAAGAGACCCAGTACTTC. Translated: CASSLGLTPDQETQYF.

As for this clonotype: Without the conserved terminal phenylalanine or tryptophan, this CDR3 likely stems from a read error. The DNA is omitted, as the CDR3 cannot be located on it reliably, and the CDR3 follows TCRdb's listing. The rearrangement links TRBV10-1 to TRBJ2-2. Per germline, CDR1 WNHNN and CDR2 SYGVQD (reference sequence). 14 amino acids form the CDR3, both terminal residues included. Here the CDR3 reads CASSDGTDTGELSV.

This sequence joins TRBV5-1 and TRBJ2-3; D ambiguous. With 3 bases removed from V and 2 bases from J, the gap between germline ends came to 13 bases. Germline values: CDR1 SGHRS, CDR2 YFSETQ. The CDR3 covers 15 residues. In DNA form, the CDR3 reads TGCGCCAGCAGCTCAACAGTGTCCTTCACAGATACGCAGTATTTT. Translation: CASSSTVSFTDTQYF. Full variable domain (missing parts from reference TRBV5-1 and TRBJ2-3): KAGVTQTPRYLIKTRGQQVTLSCSPISGHRSVSWYQQTPGQGLQFLFEYFSETQRNKGNFPGRFSGRQFSNSRSEMNVSTLELGDSALYLCASSSTVSFTDTQYFGPGTRLTVL.

Judged by abundance, this clonotype is medium-sized. The chain links TRBV6-1 to TRBJ2-5; TRBD1 matches 7 bases. The J segment lost 5 bases and the V segment lost 6 bases, leaving 9 bases of the junction unmatched. The CDR3 consists of 14 residues. The germline V gene has CDR1 MNHNS and CDR2 SASEGT. The CDR3 DNA sequence: TGTGCCAGCAGGGGTTCCTACAGGGGTGAGACCCAGTACTTC. This codes for CASRGSYRGETQYF.

Details on this clonotype: A junction boundary mismatches the germline segment, possibly from a read error. The chain links TRBV5-5 to TRBJ2-6; D may be TRBD1 (5 bases). The CDR3 is 15 amino acids. The germline V gene has CDR1 SGHKS and CDR2 YYEKEE (reference sequence). The CDR3 is CASGWSATGANVLTF. CDR3 bases: TGTGCCAGTGGCTGGTCAGCCACTGGGGCCAACGTCCTCACTTTC.